This TCR beta chain was sequenced for a study of T cells after yellow fever vaccination. Study-level points and caveats: Though it reached lower strength, the secondary response hit its peak faster, day 5 versus 15. Reappearance after the booster was observed for most primary-vaccination clones (about 96% CD4, just over 85% CD8).

Conversion of TCR transcripts into cDNA relied on 5'RACE template switching, which added a universal primer site and UMIs. A single record per CDR3 protein comes from TCRdb applying MiXCR to the 5' RACE reads. Here the sample spans approximately 120,000 distinct CDR3 sequences, more than 7.5% being singletons. In regard to this clonotype: What it binds is unknown.

CDR3 size: 16 residues. V lost 0 bases to trimming and J lost 1 base, with 10 bases between them. Per the germline V gene, CDR1 is SGHVS and CDR2 is FNYEAQ. The rearrangement joins TRBV7-6 to TRBJ1-5; D is uncertain. The sequence was obtained from a man aged 18 to 30 who received the YFV17D yellow fever vaccine. Source: CD8+ T cells sorted from PBMCs, taken on the day of the yellow fever booster vaccination. The CDR3, as DNA: TGTGCCAGCAGCTTAGCCAGCGCAGAGAGCAATCAGCCCCAGCATTTT. Its translation: CASSLASAESNQPQHF.